The source of this T cell receptor (beta chain) is a study of blood T cell repertoires in COVID-19. Study context: Whether acute or convalescent, the COVID-19 samples came from the United States, Italy and Spain. T cells, B-cell-depleted T cells, or PBMCs supplied cDNA or gDNA.

J lost 4 bases, V lost 0 bases, and 18 bases had no gene match. The CDR3 totals 21 residues. The germline CDR1 and CDR2 sequences are MNHNS and SASEGT. Authors' data handling: Counts of nucleated cells, estimated from reference gene primer amplification, were obtained. The repertoire was sequenced with immunoSEQ multiplex PCR; TCRdb's copy has only in-frame clones and lacks some. Clone size and V and J calls were adopted from that table, with D and trimming inferred from the DNA. The sample consists of about 68,000 clones, 75% to 90% of them appearing once. The source material was peripheral blood. The sequence derives from a man between 50 and 59 years old with acute or convalescent COVID-19. The V gene is TRBV6-1, the J gene TRBJ2-1; 10 bases map to TRBD2. In DNA, the CDR3 is TGTGCCAGCAGTGAAGCCGGGACTAGCGCCACGTGGGGGTGGGTTTACAATGAGCAGTTCTTC. Its translation is CASSEAGTSATWGWVYNEQFF.